This TCR beta chain was retrieved from a study of T cell responses to AZD1222 COVID-19 vaccine. The germline V and J ends were trimmed by 2 bases and 0 bases, with 11 bases remaining between them. The CDR3 consists of 16 residues. CDR1 and CDR2 (germline): SGHTA, FQGTGA. Profiling relied on immunoSEQ multiplex PCR, and the TCRdb table lists in-frame clones only, not all of them. The sample lists about 79,000 clones, approximately 90% occurring once. Specimen: peripheral blood, collected 28 days after the second AZD1222 dose. The chain recombines TRBV7-3 with TRBJ2-1; D remains ambiguous. The clonotype originates from an adult who received the AZD1222 COVID-19 vaccine. The CDR3 loop is CASSLSGDSSYNEQFF. CDR3 coding DNA: TGTGCCAGCAGCTTATCGGGTGATAGCTCCTACAATGAGCAGTTCTTC.